The 28 T cell receptor beta chains presented below share a single source sample, sequenced in a study of T cell changes during pregnancy in multiple sclerosis. Clones were read by immunoSEQ multiplex PCR, and TCRdb kept only the in-frame ones, dropping some. The repertoire has fewer than 55,000 clones, roughly nine tenths of them found once; the top ten carry approximately 4.7%. The sequences come from peripheral blood, collected in the second trimester of pregnancy. All receptors derive from a female donor in good health, enrolled as a control in a pregnancy study.

This sequence joins TRBV5-4 and TRBJ1-1; 7 nucleotides match TRBD1. V lost 0 bases to trimming and J lost 1 base; unmatched junction nucleotides: 3. The CDR3 runs to 15 residues. Germline V gene data show CDR1 as SGHNT and CDR2 as YYREEE (reference sequence). CDR3 nucleotides: TGTGCCAGCAGCTTGGGGTACAGGGGGAACACTGAAGCTTTCTTT. Protein sequence: CASSLGYRGNTEAFF.

This chain links TRBV6-1 with TRBJ1-2, with D maybe TRBD1 (5 bases). CDR1 and CDR2 (germline): MNHNS, SASEGT. V lost 7 bases to trimming and J lost 2 bases, with 14 bases between them. The CDR3 sequence is 14 residues long. The CDR3 sequence: CASILWGGNYGYTF. CDR3 nucleotide sequence: TGTGCCAGCATTCTCTGGGGCGGAAACTATGGCTACACCTTC.

The genes are TRBV2 and TRBJ1-4, with 7 bases lining up with TRBD1. V trimming: 6 bases; J trimming: 7 bases; junction bases outside the gene matches: 11. CDR1 is SNHLY, CDR2 FYNNEI, per germline. This CDR3 contains 15 residues. This CDR3 is CASRFETGRGEKLFF. CDR3 coding DNA: TGTGCCAGCAGGTTTGAGACAGGGCGAGGTGAAAAACTGTTTTTT. The entire variable domain, with the rest obtained from reference TRBV2 and TRBJ1-4, is as follows: EPEVTQTPSHQVTQMGQEVILRCVPISNHLYFYWYRQILGQKVEFLVSFYNNEISEKSEIFDDQFSVERPDGSNFTLKIRSTKLEDSAMYFCASRFETGRGEKLFFGSGTQLSVL.

This clone was found a few times. The CDR3 nucleotides read TGCGCCAGCACCTGGACAGGGGACTATGGCTACACCTTC. Protein sequence: CASTWTGDYGYTF. J is TRBJ1-2 and V is TRBV23-1; 9 bases are shared with TRBD1. TRBV23-1 is treated as an ORF (open reading frame) with a function not yet certain. V shed 7 bases, J shed 3 bases, and the junction held 3 bases outside the gene matches. The CDR3 has 13 amino acids.

The V and J genes are TRBV4-2 and TRBJ1-2; the match to TRBD1 covers 7 bases. Trimming took 4 bases from V and 3 from J; bases not matched to a gene: 14. From germline, CDR1 is LGHNA and CDR2 YNFKEQ. This CDR3 has 17 residues. The CDR3 coding sequence is TGTGCCAGCAGCCTCGAACAGTTGACAGGGACGGACTATGGCTACACCTTC. This gives the protein CASSLEQLTGTDYGYTF.

This chain joins TRBV28 and TRBJ1-5; maybe TRBD1 (5 bases). CDR3 length: 15 amino acids. V was pared by 6 bases and J by 0 bases, with 12 bases between. Looked up from germline, CDR1 is MDHEN and CDR2 is SYDVKM. The CDR3 coding sequence is TGTGCCAGCAGAACAACAGGTAATAGCAATCAGCCCCAGCATTTT. The encoded protein is CASRTTGNSNQPQHF.

This clone came up a few times. The chain has TRBV7-9 and TRBJ2-1; a possible D gene is TRBD2 (5 bases). Trimming left V 6 bases short and J 5 bases short, with 11 bases between. Germline V CDR1 and CDR2: SEHNR, FQNEAQ (reference sequence). This CDR3 has 13 amino acids. In DNA, the CDR3 is TGTGCCAGCAGGCGGACGGGGAACAATGAGCAGTTCTTC. This sequence encodes CASRRTGNNEQFF. The full variable domain, with the rest looked up from reference TRBV7-9 and TRBJ2-1, is DTGVSQNPRHKITKRGQNVTFRCDPISEHNRLYWYRQTLGQGPEFLTYFQNEAQLEKSRLLSDRFSAERPKGSFSTLEIQRTEQGDSAMYLCASRRTGNNEQFFGPGTRLTVL.

As DNA, the CDR3 is TGTGCCAGCTCACCCTGGGACAGGGACCCTAAACTGTTTTTT. Translation: CASSPWDRDPKLFF. The J gene is TRBJ1-4, the V gene TRBV18, with 9 bases lining up with TRBD1. This CDR3 is 14 amino acids long. Losses at the gene ends were 3 bases for V and 11 bases for J; bases not matched to a gene: 7. Looked up from germline, CDR1 is KGHSH and CDR2 is LQKENI.

The rearrangement joins TRBV7-8 to TRBJ2-7, with 7 bases fitting TRBD2. Germline assignment: CDR1 SGHVS and CDR2 FQNEAQ. The junction had 4 bases not matched to a gene; V was cut back by 2 bases and J by 0 bases. This CDR3 spans 15 amino acids. CDR3 DNA: TGTGCCAGCAGCTTATCGGGGGGTAGCTCCTACGAGCAGTACTTC. Its protein is CASSLSGGSSYEQYF.

The rearrangement links TRBV2 to TRBJ1-2, with 8 bases lining up with TRBD1. This CDR3 is 14 amino acids long. Germline trimming cut 6 bases from V and 8 bases from J; bases unmatched to any gene: 11. The germline V gene has CDR1 SNHLY and CDR2 FYNNEI. The CDR3 DNA sequence: TGTGCCAGCAGCGAGGACAGGGTGGCTCGAGGCTACACCTTC. It translates to CASSEDRVARGYTF.

The chain links TRBV7-2 to TRBJ2-1; 7 bases match TRBD2. The V gene end was trimmed by 1 base and the J gene end by 5 bases; junction bases not matched to a gene: 8. Germline V lookup: CDR1 SGHTA, CDR2 FQGNSA. This CDR3 is 16 amino acids long. The CDR3 DNA is TGTGCCAGCAGCTTAGTCCCAGCGGGGTTCAACAATGAGCAGTTCTTC. Protein product: CASSLVPAGFNNEQFF.

The chain combines TRBV6-1 with TRBJ1-4; perhaps TRBD1 as D (5 bases). The germline V gene has CDR1 MNHNS and CDR2 SASEGT. The CDR3 totals 15 residues. Trimming left V 7 bases short and J 4 bases short, with 16 bases between. CDR3 sequence: CASTPPPGDNEKLFF. The CDR3 coding sequence is TGTGCCAGCACCCCGCCCCCGGGGGATAATGAAAAACTGTTTTTT.

This clone turned up a few times. The chain is built from TRBV27 and TRBJ1-5, with D possibly being TRBD1 (5 bases). Looked up from germline, CDR1 is MNHEY and CDR2 is SMNVEV (reference sequence). The length of the CDR3 is 15 residues. Trimming took off 5 bases at V and 7 bases at J, with 18 bases between the two ends. This chain's CDR3 is CASSGAGSHGQPQHF. CDR3 in DNA: TGTGCCAGCAGTGGGGCAGGTTCCCACGGACAGCCCCAGCATTTT.

V and J are TRBV6-5 and TRBJ1-1; D possibly corresponds to TRBD1 (5 bases). CDR3 length equals 12 residues. Germline V gene lookup returns CDR1 MNHEY and CDR2 SVGAGI. The ends were cut back, 7 bases at V and 3 bases at J, with 9 bases in the middle. The CDR3 loop is CASTDSYTEAFF. The CDR3 DNA follows: TGTGCCAGCACTGACAGTTACACTGAAGCTTTCTTT.

This sequence joins TRBV27 and TRBJ1-2, with TRBD1 identical over 7 bases. The CDR3 spans 14 residues. V lost 4 bases and J lost 8; bases outside the gene matches: 10. The germline CDR1 and CDR2 sequences are MNHEY and SMNVEV (reference sequence). The CDR3: CASSSAWDSRGYTF. The CDR3, as DNA: TGTGCCAGCAGTTCCGCTTGGGACAGCAGGGGCTACACCTTC.

The rearrangement joins TRBV14 to TRBJ2-7; tentative D call: TRBD2 (5 bases). The CDR3 is 13 residues long. In germline, CDR1 is SGHDN, CDR2 FVKESK. V lost 4 bases to trimming and J lost 4 bases, with 11 bases between them. CDR3 amino acids: CASSPGGWYEQYF. Written as DNA, the CDR3 is TGTGCCAGCAGCCCTGGCGGGTGGTACGAGCAGTACTTC.

The chain joins TRBV6-5 to TRBJ2-7, with D tentatively TRBD2 (6 bases). This CDR3 contains 13 residues. Trimming took off 4 bases at V and 5 bases at J, with 12 bases between the two ends. Germline V gene sequence: CDR1 MNHEY, CDR2 SVGAGI. CDR3 coding DNA: TGTGCCAGCAGTTCGGGGGACTTGGACGAGCAGTACTTC. Protein: CASSSGDLDEQYF.

The rearrangement joins TRBV6-5 to TRBJ2-1; TRBD1 aligns across 8 bases. Germline V lookup: CDR1 MNHEY, CDR2 SVGAGI. After removal of 5 bases from V and 9 bases from J, the junction contained 6 bases not matched to a gene. This CDR3 is 13 amino acids long. The DNA of the CDR3 is TGTGCCAGCAGTGACAGGGGAGACAGTGAGCAGTTCTTC. It codes for CASSDRGDSEQFF.

The V gene is TRBV28, the J gene TRBJ1-2, with 7 bases that match TRBD1. Germline-derived CDR1 and CDR2 are MDHEN and SYDVKM. This CDR3 is 14 amino acids long. Trimming took 8 bases from V and 5 from J; bases not matched to a gene: 11. Here the CDR3 reads CASRLGDRIYGYTF. For the CDR3, the DNA is TGTGCCAGCCGGCTTGGGGACAGAATATATGGCTACACCTTC.

The chain uses TRBV14 and TRBJ2-5; possible D gene TRBD2, 6 bases. The CDR3 contains 14 residues. Per the germline V gene, CDR1 is SGHDN and CDR2 is FVKESK. The germline V and J ends were trimmed by 4 bases and 4 bases, with 13 bases remaining between them. CDR3 bases: TGTGCCAGCAGCCGAATCATGGGGGGAGAGACCCAGTACTTC. Protein product: CASSRIMGGETQYF.

The rearrangement uses TRBV7-9 and TRBJ1-1; D is unresolved. Germline V gene sequence: CDR1 SEHNR, CDR2 FQNEAQ (reference sequence). V was clipped by 2 bases and J by 5 bases, with 6 bases between them. The CDR3 totals 12 residues. CDR3 DNA sequence: TGTGCCAGCAGCTTAACGGGGACTGAAGCTTTCTTT. Translated: CASSLTGTEAFF. Based on the CDR3 plus reference TRBV7-9 and TRBJ1-1, the full variable domain is DTGVSQNPRHKITKRGQNVTFRCDPISEHNRLYWYRQTLGQGPEFLTYFQNEAQLEKSRLLSDRFSAERPKGSFSTLEIQRTEQGDSAMYLCASSLTGTEAFFGQGTRLTVV.

This sequence joins TRBV7-9 and TRBJ2-7, with TRBD1 identical over 10 bases. Germline V lookup: CDR1 SEHNR, CDR2 FQNEAQ (reference sequence). There are 14 residues in the CDR3. The V gene end was trimmed by 5 bases and the J gene end by 7 bases; junction bases not matched to a gene: 8. As DNA, the CDR3 is TGTGCCAGCAGCCCTGACAGGGGGCGTCGGGAGCAGTACTTC. Its protein product is CASSPDRGRREQYF.

The chain joins TRBV5-1 to TRBJ2-5; 8 positions match TRBD2. Germline V gene lookup returns CDR1 SGHRS and CDR2 YFSETQ. The CDR3 contains 15 residues. V gave up 5 bases and J gave up 3 bases; unmatched junction bases: 9. CDR3 sequence: CASRASGRLEETQYF. CDR3 sequence (DNA): TGCGCCAGCAGGGCTAGCGGGCGACTCGAAGAGACCCAGTACTTC.

The rearrangement links TRBV27 to TRBJ1-2, with 8 bases aligning to TRBD1. The CDR3 has 16 amino acids. Trimming removed 5 bases from V and 4 bases from J; junction bases left unmatched: 12. Germline V gene data show CDR1 as MNHEY and CDR2 as SMNVEV (reference sequence). The CDR3, as DNA: TGTGCCAGCAGTCCCCGCCGGGACAGGAACATCTATGGCTACACCTTC. Its protein product is CASSPRRDRNIYGYTF.

This chain joins TRBV9 and TRBJ1-1; D unclear. CDR1 is SGDLS and CDR2 is YYNGEE in the germline V gene. The CDR3 sequence is 14 residues long. V lost 6 bases and J 6 bases, leaving 18 bases between the germline ends. In DNA form, the CDR3 reads TGTGCCAGCACCCCCCGTTTCGGAGTGGCTGAAGCTTTCTTT. Amino acids: CASTPRFGVAEAFF.

CDR3 in amino acids: CASSEALGRVSTEAFF. CDR3 in DNA: TGTGCCAGCAGTGAGGCGCTGGGCAGGGTGAGCACTGAAGCTTTCTTT. The genes are TRBV6-1 and TRBJ1-1; possibly TRBD1 for D (5 bases). Trimming shortened V by 3 bases and J by 4 bases, and 18 bases separated the two germline ends. The CDR3 is 16 amino acids. In germline, CDR1 is MNHNS, CDR2 SASEGT.

This clone was recorded only once. The chain links TRBV9 to TRBJ2-2, with D maybe TRBD2 (5 bases). Germline CDR1 and CDR2: SGDLS and YYNGEE. The length of the CDR3 is 16 residues. The V and J ends lost 1 base and 5 bases respectively, with 15 bases between them. DNA for the CDR3: TGTGCCAGCAGCGTATCCGGGATGCCGGGGACCGGGGAGCTGTTTTTT. Translation gives CASSVSGMPGTGELFF.

The gene calls are TRBV18 and TRBJ2-5; 9 positions agree with TRBD2. The CDR3 length is 15 residues. J lost 3 bases, V lost 2 bases, and 4 bases had no gene match. The germline V gene has CDR1 KGHSH and CDR2 LQKENI. CDR3 loop: CASSPGGGAEETQYF. The DNA of the CDR3 is TGTGCCAGCTCACCAGGCGGGGGGGCGGAAGAGACCCAGTACTTC.